This is a list of T cell receptor beta chains from one sample in a study of cytomegalovirus exposure and HLA in healthy donors. Assay: immunoSEQ multiplex PCR; the TCRdb copy retains only in-frame clones and omits some. This sample has roughly 140,000 clones, with 88% found just once. Material for sequencing was PBMCs. The receptors were gathered from a woman under 30 in good health and CMV-seropositive. Each CDR3 is given with its conserved first and last residue. D genes are given only for firm matches. Clone size is stated in some rows and not others, as once, few, many or a class when expanded.

D	V	J	size	CDR3	DNA
.	TRBV9	TRBJ2-2	.	CASSVRQTNTGELFF	TGTGCCAGCAGCGTCCGTCAGACGAACACCGGGGAGCTGTTTTTT
.	TRBV5-4	TRBJ1-2	.	CASSLSGVGYTF	TGTGCCAGCAGCTTATCGGGGGTAGGCTACACCTTC
TRBD1	TRBV7-8	TRBJ1-2	.	CASSLMDREHVTF	TGTGCCAGCAGCCTAATGGACAGGGAACACGTCACCTTC
TRBD1	TRBV7-2	TRBJ1-6	.	CASSPVRDRNSPLHF	TGTGCCAGCAGCCCCGTCCGGGACAGGAATTCACCCCTCCACTTT
TRBD2	TRBV4-2	TRBJ2-4	.	CASSQEEREPIKNIQYF	TGTGCCAGCAGCCAAGAGGAGCGGGAGCCCATAAAAAACATTCAGTACTTC
TRBD2	TRBV6-5	TRBJ2-1	once	CASSYSDGGYNEQFF	TGTGCCAGCAGTTACTCGGACGGGGGGTACAATGAGCAGTTCTTC
TRBD1	TRBV13	TRBJ2-7	.	CASSPGTAYEQYF	TGTGCCAGCAGCCCCGGGACAGCCTACGAGCAGTACTTC
TRBD1	TRBV4-1	TRBJ1-5	.	CASSRDRGNQPQHF	TGCGCCAGCAGTCGAGACAGGGGGAATCAGCCCCAGCATTTT
.	TRBV5-1	TRBJ2-1	.	CASSFTFGLYNEQFF	TGCGCCAGCAGCTTCACGTTCGGACTCTACAATGAGCAGTTCTTC
.	TRBV6-4	TRBJ2-3	.	CASSDLLGYTQYF	TGTGCCAGCAGTGACCTACTAGGTTATACGCAGTATTTT
TRBD1	TRBV29-1	TRBJ1-2	.	CSVASTGHYGYTF	TGCAGCGTCGCCTCGACAGGGCACTATGGCTACACCTTC
.	TRBV28	TRBJ1-1	.	CASSYGGPDTEAFF	TGTGCCAGCAGTTACGGGGGGCCGGACACTGAAGCTTTCTTT
TRBD1	TRBV6-1	TRBJ1-5	.	CASRDRGPHQPQHF	TGTGCCAGCAGGGACAGGGGGCCTCATCAGCCCCAGCATTTT
TRBD2	TRBV7-2	TRBJ2-1	.	CASSLGLAGNNEQFF	TGTGCCAGCAGCTTGGGACTAGCGGGAAACAATGAGCAGTTCTTC
.	TRBV7-9	TRBJ1-4	.	CASSQAGLYRKLFF	TGTGCCAGCAGCCAGGCAGGGCTCTACCGCAAACTGTTTTTT
.	TRBV28	TRBJ1-1	few	CASSRDSGEAFF	TGTGCCAGCAGCAGGGACTCGGGTGAAGCTTTCTTT
TRBD1	TRBV7-2	TRBJ1-1	.	CASSTPGGKEAFF	TGTGCCAGCAGTACCCCAGGGGGCAAGGAAGCTTTCTTT
.	TRBV5-1	TRBJ2-1	.	CASTPSTPADSYNEQFF	TGCGCCAGCACCCCCTCCACGCCGGCGGATTCCTACAATGAGCAGTTCTTC
TRBD1	TRBV5-5	TRBJ2-7	.	CASSFGTGGGEQYF	TGTGCCAGCAGCTTTGGGACAGGGGGCGGCGAGCAGTACTTC
.	TRBV19	TRBJ2-7	.	CASSRASMVSEQYF	TGTGCCAGTAGTAGGGCGTCCATGGTCTCCGAGCAGTACTTC
.	TRBV20-1	TRBJ2-7	.	CSAWEAYEQYF	TGCAGTGCTTGGGAGGCCTACGAGCAGTACTTC
TRBD1	TRBV28	TRBJ1-2	.	CASTIFGDRVDGYTF	TGTGCCAGCACCATCTTTGGGGACAGGGTGGATGGCTACACCTTC
TRBD1	TRBV5-1	TRBJ1-4	.	CASSPGTGRNEKLFF	TGCGCCAGCAGCCCCGGGACAGGGAGGAATGAAAAACTGTTTTTT
TRBD1	TRBV7-2	TRBJ2-5	.	CASSLAARGLGETQYF	TGTGCCAGCAGCTTAGCTGCCAGGGGGCTGGGAGAGACCCAGTACTTC
.	TRBV7-9	TRBJ1-1	.	CASSPPQGTEAFF	TGTGCCAGCAGCCCACCCCAGGGTACTGAAGCTTTCTTT
TRBD2	TRBV5-1	TRBJ2-3	.	CASRFGLAGGYTDTQYF	TGCGCCAGCAGGTTCGGACTAGCGGGAGGGTACACAGATACGCAGTATTTT
TRBD1	TRBV28	TRBJ1-4	.	CASSLTGQQNEKLFF	TGTGCCAGCAGTTTAACGGGACAGCAAAATGAAAAACTGTTTTTT
TRBD1	TRBV4-3	TRBJ2-2	.	CASSYYDRGGTGELFF	TGCGCCAGCAGCTACTACGACAGGGGCGGCACCGGGGAGCTGTTTTTT
.	TRBV5-1	TRBJ2-7	.	CASSWGDVASFSYEQYF	TGCGCCAGCAGCTGGGGGGACGTGGCTTCTTTCTCCTACGAGCAGTACTTC
.	TRBV6-5	TRBJ2-1	.	CASMVPATGEQFF	TGTGCCAGCATGGTCCCCGCGACAGGTGAGCAGTTCTTC
TRBD1	TRBV11-2	TRBJ2-7	once	CASSPPGDRVFYEQYF	TGTGCCAGCAGCCCCCCTGGGGACAGGGTGTTCTACGAGCAGTACTTC
.	TRBV5-1	TRBJ1-3	.	CASSLDWGSSSGNTIYF	TGCGCCAGCAGCTTAGATTGGGGCTCGAGCTCTGGAAACACCATATATTTT
.	TRBV9	TRBJ2-1	.	CASSEGQGGDEQFF	TGTGCCAGCAGTGAGGGGCAGGGAGGAGATGAGCAGTTCTTC
TRBD1	TRBV5-1	TRBJ2-2	.	CASSSTGGRTGELFF	TGCGCCAGCAGCTCCACAGGGGGACGCACCGGGGAGCTGTTTTTT
TRBD2	TRBV2	TRBJ2-5	.	CAGNRLAGEETQYF	TGTGCCGGCAATCGGCTAGCGGGCGAAGAGACCCAGTACTTC
TRBD1	TRBV7-9	TRBJ2-2	.	CASSPGQGRDTGELFF	TGTGCCAGCAGCCCTGGACAGGGCCGGGACACCGGGGAGCTGTTTTTT
.	TRBV9	TRBJ1-2	.	CASSVVWDSYTF	TGTGCCAGCAGCGTAGTTTGGGACAGCTACACCTTC
TRBD2	TRBV2	TRBJ2-3	.	CASTSLLAAVPTSSTDTQYF	TGTGCCAGCACTTCCCTACTAGCGGCAGTACCGACTTCTAGCACAGATACGCAGTATTTT
.	TRBV5-6	TRBJ2-1	.	CASSFRLPGDEQFF	TGTGCCAGCAGCTTTAGACTTCCTGGCGATGAGCAGTTCTTC
TRBD2	TRBV5-1	TRBJ2-7	once	CASSFGPGTSGSEQYF	TGCGCCAGCAGCTTTGGCCCCGGGACTAGCGGGAGCGAGCAGTACTTC